The next 7 T cell receptor beta chains were all read from a single sample in a study of tumor and adjacent non-tumor tissue in lung cancer. The library came from three nested PCR rounds adapted from ARM-PCR protocols. Via MiXCR, TCRdb re-called the multiplex PCR reads, giving one row per CDR3 protein. There are 70,000 to 90,000 distinct CDR3 sequences in the sample; about three quarters occur only once, and around 12% lies in the top ten. This sample's RNA came from whole unsorted tissue. Sequencing input: lung tumor tissue. These TCRs come from a woman aged 50 to 60 with non-small cell lung cancer.

Concerning this clonotype itself: An end of the junction does not agree with germline; a read error may underlie this. The V and J genes are TRBV4-2 and TRBJ1-2, with D perhaps TRBD1 (5 bases). This CDR3 has 15 amino acids. Per germline, CDR1 LGHNA and CDR2 YNFKEQ. The CDR3 loop reads CASIQGAGRGRGYTF. CDR3 DNA sequence: TGTGCCAGCATCCAAGGTGCGGGGCGCGGGCGTGGCTACACCTTC.

The genes are TRBV12-3 or TRBV12-4 and TRBJ2-3, with D unresolved. Deletions cut 6 bases from V and 7 bases from J, with 26 bases between. There are 17 residues in the CDR3. The CDR3 DNA is TGTGCCAGCAGACCGGCGTCTAGTGGGATGAGAGCAAATACGCAGTATTTT. It translates to CASRPASSGMRANTQYF.

For this clonotype: Given a much more abundant clone one base away, this may be a read error. The gene calls are TRBV7-8 and TRBJ2-5; 8 positions agree with TRBD2. V gave up 7 bases and J gave up 1 base; unmatched junction bases: 14. Germline CDR1 and CDR2: SGHVS and FQNEAQ. CDR3 length equals 17 residues. CDR3 amino acids: CASTSSGRGARQETQYF. In nucleotides, the CDR3 is TGTGCCAGCACCTCCAGCGGGCGGGGGGCGCGCCAAGAGACCCAGTACTTC.

In regard to this clonotype: Compared with germline, one end of the junction differs, possibly owing to a read error. The chain employs TRBV6-6 and TRBJ2-5; possibly TRBD1 for D (6 bases). The CDR3 is 17 amino acids. In germline, CDR1 is MNHNY, CDR2 SVGAGI (reference sequence). CDR3 bases: TGTGCCAACAGTCCACGAACAGGGTTTTTAGCCAAGAGGACCCAGTACTTC. This encodes CANSPRTGFLAKRTQYF.

Points on this clonotype: The CDR3 does not end in the conserved phenylalanine or tryptophan, so this is likely a read error. V is TRBV11-2 and J is TRBJ2-5; D is uncertain. The CDR3 has 13 residues. Germline V lookup: CDR1 SGHAT, CDR2 FQNNGV. In nucleotides, the CDR3 is TGTGCCGGCAGCCCGAGCATCCAGGAGACCCAGTACCTT. It is translated as CAGSPSIQETQYL.

The CDR3 nucleotides are TGTGCCAGCAGACCCCTGACAGGGGGAGGCGAAAAACTGTTTTTT. It translates to CASRPLTGGGEKLFF. V is TRBV11-2 and J is TRBJ1-4, with 9 nucleotides matching TRBD1. This CDR3 contains 15 residues. V lost 6 bases to trimming and J lost 8 bases; unmatched junction nucleotides: 10. Germline assignment: CDR1 SGHAT and CDR2 FQNNGV.

This clonotype was seen ten or more times. V usage is TRBV7-9 and J usage is TRBJ1-1; unclear D gene. CDR3 length: 14 residues. Germline loops: CDR1 SEHNR, CDR2 FQNEAQ (reference sequence). V lost 8 bases to trimming and J lost 1 base, with 14 bases between them. CDR3 protein: CASGYSARNTEAFF. CDR3 sequence (DNA): TGTGCCAGCGGCTACTCCGCGAGGAACACTGAAGCTTTCTTT.